The clone carrying this TCR beta chain was recorded once. The sample comes from a study of T-cell memory formation after mild COVID-19. Employing constant-segment primers, 5'RACE generated TCR alpha and TCR beta cDNA libraries bearing sample barcodes and UMIs. MiXCR was run by TCRdb on the 5' RACE reads, yielding one entry per CDR3 protein. This repertoire shows almost 350,000 distinct CDR3 sequences, approximately 22% found once; its top ten account for roughly a fifth. The CDR3 length is 17 residues. Trimming left V 0 bases short and J 0 bases short, with 14 bases between. CDR1 is SGHRS and CDR2 is YFSETQ in the germline V gene.

Material for sequencing was PBMCs or a T cell subset sorted from them (not recorded which). This receptor was identified in a man aged 18 to 30 who had mild COVID-19 (a few samples of this study predate the infection). Cell type and time point are not known. The rearrangement joins TRBV5-1 to TRBJ2-3; possible D gene TRBD2, 6 bases. For the CDR3, the DNA is TGCGCCAGCAGCTTGGATCCGCGGGGAACTAGCACAGATACGCAGTATTTT. Translating gives CASSLDPRGTSTDTQYF.